One and the same sample provided the 26 T cell receptor beta chains below, sequenced in a study of T-cell reconstitution after alpha-beta-depleted transplantation in children. Preparing the TCRbeta library involved the use of unique molecular identifiers. TCRdb itself ran the PCR reads through MiXCR, one entry per CDR3 protein. The sample lists about 540,000 distinct CDR3 sequences, around 27% occurring once. Sample: PBMCs, taken before TCRalphabeta/CD19-depleted stem cell transplant. Receptors originate from a boy under two years old with Wiskott-Aldrich syndrome, due to receive a stem cell transplant.

This clonotype was detected many times. The chain employs TRBV11-2 and TRBJ2-3, with TRBD2 identical over 7 bases. Trimming removed 3 bases from V and 0 bases from J; junction bases left unmatched: 6. This CDR3 is built from 16 residues. Germline CDR1 and CDR2: SGHAT and FQNNGV. CDR3 coding DNA: TGTGCCAGCAGCTTTCGGGGGGACTCTAGCACAGATACGCAGTATTTT. Its protein product is CASSFRGDSSTDTQYF.

The V and J genes are TRBV5-1 and TRBJ2-2, with D perhaps matching TRBD1 (6 bases). Germline CDR1 and CDR2: SGHRS and YFSETQ. The CDR3 length is 16 residues. The V end was cut by 0 bases, the J end by 1 base, with 10 bases between. DNA for the CDR3: TGCGCCAGCAGCTTGGGGGGACACCTGAACACCGGGGAGCTGTTTTTT. It yields the protein CASSLGGHLNTGELFF.

The chain uses TRBV7-2 and TRBJ2-3; unclear D gene. Germline assignment: CDR1 SGHTA and CDR2 FQGNSA. This CDR3 is built from 15 residues. V dropped 1 base and J dropped 5 bases, with 13 bases sitting between them. The CDR3 nucleotides are TGTGCCAGCAGCTTAGGGACGCCTGCCGTAGATACGCAGTATTTT. Amino acid sequence: CASSLGTPAVDTQYF.

J is TRBJ2-7 and V is TRBV11-2; 16 bases agree with TRBD2. The CDR3 consists of 18 residues. The J segment lost 1 base and the V segment lost 5 bases, leaving 8 bases of the junction unmatched. Germline loops: CDR1 SGHAT, CDR2 FQNNGV. Here the CDR3 DNA reads TGTGCCAGCAGCGTCGGGACTAGCGGGAGGGGCAATTCCTACGAGCAGTACTTC. Translating it yields CASSVGTSGRGNSYEQYF.

The chain has TRBV27 and TRBJ2-7, with 12 bases lining up with TRBD2. Per the germline V gene, CDR1 is MNHEY and CDR2 is SMNVEV (reference sequence). This CDR3 has 17 residues. V was clipped by 7 bases and J by 3 bases; unmatched bases: 13. This CDR3 reads CASIVRLGTSGLYEQYF. DNA of the CDR3: TGTGCCAGCATCGTCCGCTTAGGGACTAGCGGGCTCTACGAGCAGTACTTC.

This clonotype was seen more than once but under ten times. This CDR3 is CASSLAFNEQFF. DNA for the CDR3: TGTGCCAGCAGCTTAGCTTTCAATGAGCAGTTCTTC. V is TRBV7-2 and J is TRBJ2-1; D is ambiguous. V lost 0 bases, J lost 6 bases, and 3 bases lay in between. The CDR3 length is 12 residues. Per germline, CDR1 SGHTA and CDR2 FQGNSA.

This clonotype has only a few counts. The chain uses TRBV5-1 and TRBJ2-7; no reliable D call. With 0 bases removed from V and 5 bases from J, the gap between germline ends came to 12 bases. Germline V CDR1 and CDR2: SGHRS, YFSETQ. The CDR3 length is 14 residues. The DNA of the CDR3 is TGCGCCAGCAGCTTGGAGCACCCTGGAGACGAGCAGTACTTC. Translating gives CASSLEHPGDEQYF.

This clonotype showed up just a few times. The chain has TRBV20-1 and TRBJ2-7; unclear D gene. The CDR3 is 14 residues long. Germline V lookup: CDR1 DFQATT, CDR2 SNEGSKA (reference sequence). V lost 2 bases and J lost 3, with 14 bases in between. DNA for the CDR3: TGCAGTGCTAGAAGGCAATCGGTTAGCTACGAGCAGTACTTC. It encodes CSARRQSVSYEQYF.

This clonotype showed up just a few times. This sequence joins TRBV5-1 and TRBJ2-5; 10 nucleotides match TRBD2. V was pared by 0 bases and J by 5 bases, with 13 bases of the junction left unmatched. In germline, CDR1 is SGHRS, CDR2 YFSETQ. The CDR3 length is 18 residues. The CDR3 sequence is CASSLAVGLAGARETQYF. For the CDR3, the DNA is TGCGCCAGCAGCTTGGCGGTCGGGCTAGCGGGAGCCCGGGAGACCCAGTACTTC.

V gene TRBV4-2 combines with J gene TRBJ2-2; 8 nucleotides line up with TRBD2. The CDR3 loop spans 16 amino acids. V lost 0 bases and J lost 5; bases outside the gene matches: 5. The germline gives CDR1 LGHNA, CDR2 YNFKEQ. CDR3 in amino acids: CASSQESGLATGELFF. In nucleotides, the CDR3 is TGTGCCAGCAGCCAAGAATCTGGACTAGCAACCGGGGAGCTGTTTTTT.

This chain links TRBV20-1 with TRBJ2-1; D uncertain. This CDR3 is built from 13 residues. V was shortened by 5 bases and J by 5 bases, with 13 bases between the two germline ends. Germline V gene lookup returns CDR1 DFQATT and CDR2 SNEGSKA (reference sequence). CDR3 in DNA: TGCAGTGCTGGGAATGCCAGGAACAATGAGCAGTTCTTC. This codes for CSAGNARNNEQFF.

The chain uses TRBV7-9 and TRBJ1-6; D uncertain. V lost 2 bases and J lost 8, with 7 bases in between. The CDR3 runs to 13 residues. Germline V gives CDR1 SEHNR, CDR2 FQNEAQ (reference sequence). CDR3 coding DNA: TGTGCCAGCAGCTTAATCAGAGATTCACCCCTCCACTTT. Protein product: CASSLIRDSPLHF.

This clonotype has just a few counts. The V gene is TRBV2, the J gene TRBJ2-3, with 7 bases matching TRBD2. The CDR3 consists of 16 residues. The V and J ends lost 5 bases and 0 bases, in that order; junction bases with no gene match: 8. Per the germline V gene, CDR1 is SNHLY and CDR2 is FYNNEI. Here the CDR3 reads CASSWLAASSTDTQYF. The CDR3 bases are TGTGCCAGCAGTTGGCTAGCGGCCTCTAGCACAGATACGCAGTATTTT.

The V call is TRBV7-9, the J call TRBJ2-1, with a possible D match to TRBD1 (6 bases). V was pared by 7 bases and J by 0 bases, with 10 bases between. The length of the CDR3 is 14 residues. CDR1 and CDR2 (germline): SEHNR, FQNEAQ (reference sequence). The CDR3 coding sequence is TGTGCCAGCAACAGGGAGAGCTCCTACAATGAGCAGTTCTTC. It codes for CASNRESSYNEQFF. Variable domain in full (rest from reference TRBV7-9 and TRBJ2-1): DTGVSQNPRHKITKRGQNVTFRCDPISEHNRLYWYRQTLGQGPEFLTYFQNEAQLEKSRLLSDRFSAERPKGSFSTLEIQRTEQGDSAMYLCASNRESSYNEQFFGPGTRLTVL.

The chain combines TRBV18 with TRBJ2-2; a possible D gene is TRBD1 (6 bases). Germline V gene sequence: CDR1 KGHSH, CDR2 LQKENI. The V gene lost 4 bases and the J gene lost 5 bases, with 20 bases spanning the gap. The length of the CDR3 is 17 residues. The CDR3 DNA sequence: TGTGCCAGCTCACAAACAGGGACACCCAAGGGGACCGGGGAGCTGTTTTTT. It codes for CASSQTGTPKGTGELFF.

The chain links TRBV5-1 to TRBJ2-5; 9 positions match TRBD1. This CDR3 has 14 residues. The junction had 5 bases not matched to a gene; V was cut back by 4 bases and J by 4 bases. Germline V lookup: CDR1 SGHRS, CDR2 YFSETQ. The chain's CDR3 is CASSRTGGAETQYF. In nucleotides, the CDR3 is TGCGCCAGCAGCAGAACAGGGGGCGCAGAGACCCAGTACTTC.

Here the CDR3 DNA reads TGCGCCAGCAGCCCGGATAAAGTTCAGTACTTC. Protein: CASSPDKVQYF. The V call is TRBV5-1, the J call TRBJ2-7, with D uncertain. V was cut by 4 bases and J by 10 bases, with 12 bases left in between. CDR3 size: 11 residues. In germline, CDR1 is SGHRS, CDR2 YFSETQ. Filled out from reference TRBV5-1 and TRBJ2-7, the complete variable domain reads KAGVTQTPRYLIKTRGQQVTLSCSPISGHRSVSWYQQTPGQGLQFLFEYFSETQRNKGNFPGRFSGRQFSNSRSEMNVSTLELGDSALYLCASSPDKVQYFGPGTRLTVT.

The genes are TRBV5-1 and TRBJ2-1; 12 bases align to TRBD2. This CDR3 comprises 17 residues. Germline V gene sequence: CDR1 SGHRS, CDR2 YFSETQ. The V gene end was trimmed by 5 bases and the J gene end by 1 base; junction bases not matched to a gene: 7. The CDR3 nucleotides read TGCGCCAGCAGTTTGCGTGGACTAGCGGGGTCCTACAATGAGCAGTTCTTC. Protein: CASSLRGLAGSYNEQFF. Using reference TRBV5-1 and TRBJ2-1 for the parts outside the CDR3, the full variable domain is KAGVTQTPRYLIKTRGQQVTLSCSPISGHRSVSWYQQTPGQGLQFLFEYFSETQRNKGNFPGRFSGRQFSNSRSEMNVSTLELGDSALYLCASSLRGLAGSYNEQFFGPGTRLTVL.

This clonotype was picked up a small number of times. This chain connects TRBV7-9 to TRBJ2-1, with 11 bases aligning to TRBD2. The germline V gene encodes CDR1 SEHNR and CDR2 FQNEAQ (reference sequence). This CDR3 comprises 15 residues. J lost 6 bases, V lost 5 bases, and 6 bases had no gene match. The CDR3 DNA sequence: TGTGCCAGCAGCCCGGGACTAGCGGTCTTCAATGAGCAGTTCTTC. Its protein product is CASSPGLAVFNEQFF.

The table lists this clonotype with a few counts. The J gene is TRBJ2-7, the V gene TRBV6-1; D call uncertain. Germline V CDR1 and CDR2: MNHNS, SASEGT. The CDR3 is 13 amino acids. Trimming removed 7 bases from V and 0 bases from J, with 10 bases in between. CDR3 region: CASTLLSSYEQYF. The CDR3 DNA reads TGTGCCAGCACCCTCTTGAGCTCCTACGAGCAGTACTTC.

The chain couples TRBV20-1 to TRBJ1-2; D is possibly TRBD1 (6 bases). In germline, CDR1 is DFQATT, CDR2 SNEGSKA (reference sequence). The CDR3 totals 13 residues. The V gene lost 3 bases and the J gene lost 7 bases, with 15 bases spanning the gap. As DNA, the CDR3 is TGCAGTGCTAGCGGCCCACAGGGACTTGGCTACACCTTC. Its protein product is CSASGPQGLGYTF.

This clonotype was counted a few times. V is TRBV10-3 and J is TRBJ2-3; no clear D. The CDR3 sequence is 14 residues long. Germline assignment: CDR1 ENHRY and CDR2 SYGVKD. Trimming left V 4 bases short and J 2 bases short, with 10 bases between. The CDR3 DNA reads as TGTGCCATCAGTGTCAACCTCAACACAGATACGCAGTATTTT. Translating it yields CAISVNLNTDTQYF.

The chain recombines TRBV6-1 with TRBJ2-5; D is unresolved. The germline V gene has CDR1 MNHNS and CDR2 SASEGT. V shed 1 base and J shed 2 bases, with 5 bases lying between them. The CDR3 consists of 13 residues. The CDR3 spells CASSEGSQETQYF. The CDR3 nucleotides are TGTGCCAGCAGTGAAGGCTCGCAAGAGACCCAGTACTTC.

This clonotype was seen a few times. This rearrangement joins TRBV20-1 to TRBJ2-5; 9 bases match TRBD2. Germline values: CDR1 DFQATT, CDR2 SNEGSKA (reference sequence). The ends lost 0 bases at V and 5 bases at J; junction bases unmatched: 7. This CDR3 contains 15 residues. CDR3 coding DNA: TGCAGTGCTAGAGACCCCCAGGCGGGAGGGGAGACCCAGTACTTC. Translation: CSARDPQAGGETQYF.

There are a few counts of this clonotype. The rearrangement links TRBV6-1 to TRBJ2-7; 14 positions match TRBD2. The CDR3 covers 17 residues. The trim removed 8 bases at V and 7 bases at J, leaving 16 bases unmatched. The germline gives CDR1 MNHNS, CDR2 SASEGT. The CDR3 protein is CASPMTGTSGSPQEQYF. As DNA, the CDR3 is TGTGCCAGCCCTATGACAGGGACTAGCGGGAGTCCCCAGGAGCAGTACTTC.

The V and J genes are TRBV7-2 and TRBJ1-4, with D possibly matching TRBD1 (6 bases). V lost 5 bases to trimming and J lost 0 bases, with 13 bases between them. Germline V gene lookup returns CDR1 SGHTA and CDR2 FQGNSA. The CDR3 totals 16 residues. The CDR3 region is CASSLGQSTTNEKLFF. In DNA form, the CDR3 reads TGTGCCAGCAGCCTAGGACAGAGCACAACTAATGAAAAACTGTTTTTT.